The rows below give T cell receptor beta chains drawn from one sample of a study of T cells in Graves' hyperthyroidism and ophthalmopathy. MiXCR was run by TCRdb on the multiplex PCR reads, yielding one entry per CDR3 protein. Among approximately 610,000 distinct CDR3 sequences listed, under 15% were seen once. The sample was blood. The origin of the receptors is a woman aged 35 to 49 with Graves' ophthalmopathy. Each CDR3 is given with its conserved first and last residue. A D gene is named only where the DNA matches it firmly. For some rows the clone size is stated as once, few or many, or as a class when expanded; others skip it.

j_call,v_call,clone_size,d_call,cdr3_nt,cdr3_aa
TRBJ2-2,TRBV7-6,NA,NA,TGTGCCAGCAGCCCCACAGGGGGGGAGTGGAACACCGGGGAGCTGTTTTTT,CASSPTGGEWNTGELFF
TRBJ2-5,TRBV28,NA,NA,TGTGCCAGCAGTTTCTCTAGTATGACTCAGTACTTC,CASSFSSMTQYF
TRBJ2-3,TRBV24-1,NA,NA,TGTGCCACCAGTGCGGCAGGGGCCTCCACAGATACGCAGTATTTT,CATSAAGASTDTQYF
TRBJ2-4,TRBV12-3/TRBV12-4,NA,NA,TGTGCCAGCAGCACCGACGGACTAGCCAAAAACATTCAGTACTTC,CASSTDGLAKNIQYF
TRBJ1-1,TRBV2,few,TRBD1,TGTGCCAGCAGACCCAGGGGGGGCGAGAACACTGAAGCTTTCTTT,CASRPRGGENTEAFF
TRBJ2-1,TRBV5-4,few,NA,TGTGCCAGCAGCTTGGCGTTTGGCGCCCTGAATTTTGTGAGGAATGAGCAGTTCTTC,CASSLAFGALNFVRNEQFF
TRBJ2-4,TRBV10-3,many,NA,TGTGCCATCTCTCGGGATGCCAAAAACATTCAGTACTTC,CAISRDAKNIQYF
TRBJ1-1,TRBV6-1,many,NA,TGTGCCAGCAGTGAAGGCTGGGACCATCTGGGCACTGAAGCTTTCTTT,CASSEGWDHLGTEAFF
TRBJ2-5,TRBV20-1,many,TRBD1,TGCAGTGCGGGAGACAGGGGGCCCGAGACCCAGTACTTC,CSAGDRGPETQYF
TRBJ1-1,TRBV6-4,many,NA,TGTGCCAGCAGTGTCTACGGACAGATGAACACTGAAGCTTTCTTT,CASSVYGQMNTEAFF
TRBJ2-2,TRBV6-5,many,NA,TGTGCCAGCAGAGGATCCGGGGAGCTGTTTTTT,CASRGSGELFF
TRBJ2-6,TRBV15,many,NA,TGTGCCACCAGCAGAGTGACATCTGGGGCCAACGTCCTGACTTTC,CATSRVTSGANVLTF
TRBJ2-7,TRBV28,many,NA,TGTGCCAGCAGTCGCAATCGGGGAATCATGGCCTACGAGCAGTACTTC,CASSRNRGIMAYEQYF
TRBJ1-5,TRBV6-5,many,TRBD1,TGTGCCAGCAGTTACGGACAGGGAGGCAATCAGCCCCAGCATTTT,CASSYGQGGNQPQHF
TRBJ1-2,TRBV12-3/TRBV12-4,many,TRBD1,TGTGCCAGCAGTCTAAGGACAGGAGGGTCTAACTATGGCTACACCTTC,CASSLRTGGSNYGYTF